The clone carrying this TCR beta chain was counted ten times or more. Antigen specificity is unknown. The use of previously described methods and listed TCR primers produced the bulk TCR libraries. TCRdb reprocessed the PCR reads via MiXCR and lists one record per CDR3 protein. This sample has under 75,000 distinct CDR3 sequences, with under 20% found just once. Germline assignment: CDR1 SEHNR and CDR2 FQNEAQ (reference sequence). Trimming left V 5 bases short and J 2 bases short, with 16 bases between. This CDR3 is built from 16 residues. The data belong to a study of molecular identifiers for immune sequencing clone quantification. Study-level findings and limits: Effector cells had over 99% of their molecules in clones above 20 RNA copies, while naive cells had under 1%. Identical TCR molecules sharing a barcode could underestimate highly expanded clone sizes.

The rearrangement joins TRBV7-9 to TRBJ2-1, with D uncertain. The clonotype comes from a human donor in good health. Some libraries in this study had Jurkat cell RNA spiked in. Input material: naive CD8+ T cells from blood, with Jurkat cell RNA spiked in. Specified subset: FACS-sorted CD8+CD4-CCR7+CD45RA+ naive T cells. CDR3 sequence (DNA): TGTGCCAGCAGCCCAATAACCGACCGTGCCTACAATGAGCAGTTCTTC. Protein product: CASSPITDRAYNEQFF.